The rows below give T cell receptor beta chains drawn from one sample of a study of beta chain features in type 1 diabetes. The method was immunoSEQ multiplex PCR; TCRdb's version includes in-frame clones alone and lacks a portion of them. The sample includes approximately 170,000 clones, less than 9.5% of them seen just once. The material sequenced was central memory CD4+ T cells from blood. The receptors here all came from a woman aged 18-29 years in good health. Each CDR3 is given with its conserved first and last residue. Each record gives: V gene, D gene, J gene, CDR3 protein. The D gene is left open where the match is weak.

TRBV11-1	-	TRBJ2-4	CASSPVSTDIQYF
TRBV2	TRBD1	TRBJ2-3	CASFRDRGTDTQYF
TRBV10-3	TRBD1	TRBJ1-5	CAISAGTEFQGQHF
TRBV4-1	-	TRBJ1-2	CASSRERGNYGYTF
TRBV18	-	TRBJ2-4	CATKTSSGAANIQYF
TRBV9	TRBD2	TRBJ2-1	CASSPRGSGRAGEQFF
TRBV7-2	-	TRBJ1-2	CASSLGQTYGYTF
TRBV4-2	-	TRBJ1-1	CASSQASEVGVNTEAFF
TRBV25-1	-	TRBJ2-5	CASSGLSGKETQYF
TRBV7-3	-	TRBJ1-2	CASSSSGGSNYGYTF
TRBV4-1	TRBD1	TRBJ1-5	CASSQDRGGQPQHF
TRBV29-1	TRBD1	TRBJ1-2	CSATTGGNYGYTF
TRBV5-4	TRBD1	TRBJ1-1	CASSSGQGVTEAFF
TRBV5-1	TRBD2	TRBJ2-1	CASRAPGRENEQFF
TRBV11-3	-	TRBJ1-1	CASSLEASSEAFF
TRBV11-3	-	TRBJ2-2	CASNLRGTTGELFF
TRBV7-8	-	TRBJ2-1	CASSLDRYNEQFF
TRBV2	TRBD1	TRBJ2-7	CASSGPTGGSEQYF
TRBV2	-	TRBJ1-4	CASSPRDEKLFF
TRBV30	-	TRBJ1-2	CASRTDGYTF
TRBV27	TRBD2	TRBJ2-5	CASSLRLSGAWETQYF
TRBV7-9	TRBD2	TRBJ2-7	CASSPAGLADYEQYF
TRBV30	TRBD1	TRBJ2-1	CAWIGQGARSSYNEQFF
TRBV7-3	-	TRBJ1-1	CASGWAKNTEAFF
TRBV6-6	TRBD2	TRBJ2-7	CASSYGGGSYEQYF
TRBV18	-	TRBJ1-5	CASSGGAPSGNQPQHF
TRBV7-2	TRBD2	TRBJ2-1	CASSLVPGGLGGRYNEQFF
TRBV5-6	-	TRBJ2-3	CASSGGKVVLDTQYF
TRBV4-1	TRBD1	TRBJ1-5	CASSRGTGVGQPQHF
TRBV6-5	-	TRBJ2-7	CASSLQMGGSYEQYF
TRBV7-9	-	TRBJ2-5	CASSPKWRFGETQYF
TRBV7-2	-	TRBJ1-3	CASSPQTGSGNTIYF
TRBV9	TRBD2	TRBJ2-5	CASSVGISGGGGETQYF
TRBV6-5	TRBD1	TRBJ2-7	CASSPPGTGDEQYF
TRBV29-1	-	TRBJ1-4	CSVVLNEKLFF
TRBV18	TRBD1	TRBJ1-1	CASSPPGQGRDTEAFF
TRBV5-1	-	TRBJ2-3	CASSLRGRPGLISTDTQYF
TRBV2	-	TRBJ2-7	CASRSQGGEQYF
TRBV7-9	-	TRBJ2-6	CASTSGANVLTF
TRBV7-9	-	TRBJ2-2	CASSYAGVNTGELFF
TRBV29-1	TRBD1	TRBJ1-1	CSVRRTGGMNTEAFF
TRBV23-1	-	TRBJ2-7	CASSQSSFGQKTYF
TRBV5-1	TRBD2	TRBJ2-3	CASSLGRERSDTQYF
TRBV5-1	TRBD2	TRBJ2-3	CASSPGLAGDTQYF